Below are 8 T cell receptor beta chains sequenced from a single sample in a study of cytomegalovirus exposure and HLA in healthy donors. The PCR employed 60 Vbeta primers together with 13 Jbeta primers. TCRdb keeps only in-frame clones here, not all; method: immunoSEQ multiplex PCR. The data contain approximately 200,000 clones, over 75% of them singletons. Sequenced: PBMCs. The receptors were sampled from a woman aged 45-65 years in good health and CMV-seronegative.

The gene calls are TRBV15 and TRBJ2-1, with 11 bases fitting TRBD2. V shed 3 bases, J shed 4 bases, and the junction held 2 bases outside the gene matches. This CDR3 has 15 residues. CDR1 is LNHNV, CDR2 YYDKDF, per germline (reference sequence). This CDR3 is CATSRGLAAYNEQFF. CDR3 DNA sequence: TGTGCCACCAGCAGGGGACTAGCGGCATACAATGAGCAGTTCTTC.

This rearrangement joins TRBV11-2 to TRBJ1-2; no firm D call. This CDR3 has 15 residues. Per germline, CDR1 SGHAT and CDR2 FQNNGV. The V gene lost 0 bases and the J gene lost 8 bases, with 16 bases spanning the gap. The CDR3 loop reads CASSLDIPPGDGYTF. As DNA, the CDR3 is TGTGCCAGCAGCTTAGACATCCCCCCAGGCGACGGCTACACCTTC.

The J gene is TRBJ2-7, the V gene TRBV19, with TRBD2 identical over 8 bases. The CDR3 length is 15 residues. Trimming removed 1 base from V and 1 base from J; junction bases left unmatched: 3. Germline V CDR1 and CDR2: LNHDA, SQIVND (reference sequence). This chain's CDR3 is CASSIAGGLSYEQYF. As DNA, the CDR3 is TGTGCCAGTAGTATAGCGGGAGGGCTTTCCTACGAGCAGTACTTC.

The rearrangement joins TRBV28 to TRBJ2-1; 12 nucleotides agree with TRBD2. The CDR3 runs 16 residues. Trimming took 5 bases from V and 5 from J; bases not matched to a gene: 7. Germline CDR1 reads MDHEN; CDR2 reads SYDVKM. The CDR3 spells CASSTKTSGRHNEQFF. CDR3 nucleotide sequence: TGTGCCAGCAGTACAAAGACTAGCGGGAGACACAATGAGCAGTTCTTC.

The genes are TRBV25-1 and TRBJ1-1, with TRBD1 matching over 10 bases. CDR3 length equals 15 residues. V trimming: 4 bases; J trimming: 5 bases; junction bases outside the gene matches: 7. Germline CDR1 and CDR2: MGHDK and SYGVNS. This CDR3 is CASSGQGARWTEAFF. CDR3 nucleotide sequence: TGTGCCAGCAGTGGACAGGGGGCCCGGTGGACTGAAGCTTTCTTT.

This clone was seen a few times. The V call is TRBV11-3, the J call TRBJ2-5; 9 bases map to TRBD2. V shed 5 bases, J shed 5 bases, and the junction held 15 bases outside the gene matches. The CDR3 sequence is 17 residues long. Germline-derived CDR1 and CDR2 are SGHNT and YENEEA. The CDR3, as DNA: TGTGCCAGCAGCCATGGGGGATGGCGGGAGGGCCGGGAGACCCAGTACTTC. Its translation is CASSHGGWREGRETQYF.

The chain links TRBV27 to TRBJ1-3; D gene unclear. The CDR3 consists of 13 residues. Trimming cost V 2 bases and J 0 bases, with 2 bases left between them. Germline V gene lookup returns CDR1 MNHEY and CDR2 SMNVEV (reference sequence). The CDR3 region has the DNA TGTGCCAGCAGTTTACGCTCTGGAAACACCATATATTTT. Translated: CASSLRSGNTIYF.

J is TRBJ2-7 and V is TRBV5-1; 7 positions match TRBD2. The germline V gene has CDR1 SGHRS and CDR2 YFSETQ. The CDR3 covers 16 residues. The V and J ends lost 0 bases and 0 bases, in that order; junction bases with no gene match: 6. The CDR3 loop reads CASSLASSGSSYEQYF. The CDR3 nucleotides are TGCGCCAGCAGCTTGGCGTCTAGCGGTAGCTCCTACGAGCAGTACTTC.